These 17 T cell receptor beta chains share one sample of origin, sequenced in a study of cytomegalovirus exposure and HLA in healthy donors. The assay was immunoSEQ multiplex PCR, and TCRdb's table has in-frame clones only and misses some. The top ten hold around 1.3% of the sample, which has about 120,000 clones, 75% to 90% seen once. The specimen was PBMCs. Source of these receptors: a woman younger than 30 in good health and CMV-seronegative.

This chain links TRBV1 with TRBJ2-2; the table's D gene call, TRBD2, was not cross checked with the DNA. TRBV1 is a recognized pseudogene. The CDR3 spans 15 residues. The CDR3 protein is CTSSQGGGGTGELFF. The CDR3 DNA reads as TGCACCAGCAGCCAAGGCGGCGGGGGCACCGGGGAGCTGTTTTTT.

CDR3 in amino acids: CASGTSGGLGTQYF. Written as DNA, the CDR3 is TGTGCCAGTGGGACTAGCGGGGGTCTAGGTACGCAGTATTTT. V usage is TRBV19 and J usage is TRBJ2-3, with 14 bases identical to TRBD2. Trimming took 8 bases from V and 8 from J; bases not matched to a gene: 6. Germline V gives CDR1 LNHDA, CDR2 SQIVND (reference sequence). CDR3 length: 14 residues.

The rearrangement joins TRBV5-1 to TRBJ2-7, with TRBD1 matching 9 bases. The J segment lost 3 bases and the V segment lost 3 bases, leaving 7 bases of the junction unmatched. This CDR3 is built from 15 residues. Germline V lookup: CDR1 SGHRS, CDR2 YFSETQ. The CDR3 loop is CASSSSGQGHYEQYF. The CDR3 nucleotides are TGCGCCAGCAGCTCCTCGGGACAGGGCCACTACGAGCAGTACTTC.

The V and J genes are TRBV7-9 and TRBJ1-1, with D possibly TRBD1 on 5 matching bases. Germline lookup yields CDR1 SEHNR and CDR2 FQNEAQ (reference sequence). The CDR3 is 12 residues long. V was shortened by 6 bases and J by 10 bases, with 15 bases between the two germline ends. CDR3 loop: CASRVDGARAFF. CDR3 DNA: TGTGCCAGCAGGGTAGATGGGGCGAGAGCTTTCTTT.

The DNA for the CDR3 is TGTGCCAGTACCGGAGGCCACAATCAGCCCCAGCATTTT. Translated, it gives CASTGGHNQPQHF. The chain is built from TRBV6-5 and TRBJ1-5; no definite D call. Germline assignment: CDR1 MNHEY and CDR2 SVGAGI. The germline V and J ends were trimmed by 9 bases and 3 bases, with 12 bases remaining between them. The CDR3 has 13 residues.

The chain couples TRBV7-8 to TRBJ1-5, with TRBD1 matching 10 bases. J was trimmed by 4 bases and V by 5 bases; bases with no gene match: 5. Per the germline V gene, CDR1 is SGHVS and CDR2 is FQNEAQ. The CDR3 loop spans 15 amino acids. This CDR3 is CASSQTGGGNQPQHF. Here the CDR3 DNA reads TGTGCCAGCAGCCAGACAGGGGGCGGAAATCAGCCCCAGCATTTT.

This sequence joins TRBV19 and TRBJ2-5, with 10 nucleotides matching TRBD2. Germline V lookup: CDR1 LNHDA, CDR2 SQIVND (reference sequence). The CDR3 is 15 amino acids. J lost 4 bases, V lost 4 bases, and 6 bases had no gene match. DNA of the CDR3: TGTGCCAGTAGTACTAGCGGGGGCACCGGAGAGACCCAGTACTTC. Its translation: CASSTSGGTGETQYF.

This chain connects TRBV2 to TRBJ2-3; D might be TRBD1 (5 bases). Trimming shortened V by 3 bases and J by 4 bases, and 5 bases separated the two germline ends. The CDR3 extends over 12 amino acids. The germline V gene encodes CDR1 SNHLY and CDR2 FYNNEI. The CDR3 spells CASSDRADTQYF. Written as DNA, the CDR3 is TGTGCCAGCAGTGACAGGGCAGATACGCAGTATTTT.

This clone was seen once. J is TRBJ1-2 and V is TRBV11-2, with D possibly TRBD1 on 5 matching bases. This CDR3 contains 14 residues. The germline V and J ends were trimmed by 4 bases and 2 bases, with 11 bases remaining between them. CDR1 SGHAT and CDR2 FQNNGV come from the germline V gene. CDR3 sequence reads: CASSYRQPNYGYTF. The CDR3 nucleotides read TGTGCCAGCAGCTACAGACAGCCCAACTATGGCTACACCTTC.

The chain recombines TRBV6-1 with TRBJ2-2; D is possibly TRBD2 (6 bases). Germline loops: CDR1 MNHNS, CDR2 SASEGT. The CDR3 covers 14 residues. V was cut by 1 base and J by 6 bases, with 9 bases left in between. The CDR3 sequence: CASSEVGGAGELFF. CDR3 DNA: TGTGCCAGCAGTGAAGTCGGGGGAGCCGGGGAGCTGTTTTTT.

This chain joins TRBV29-1 and TRBJ2-7; weak D call: TRBD1 (6 bases). The length of the CDR3 is 11 residues. Germline V gives CDR1 SQVTM, CDR2 ANQGSEA. The V end was cut by 4 bases, the J end by 5 bases, with 9 bases between. As DNA, the CDR3 is TGCAGCGTTGGACAGGCCCACGAGCAGTACTTC. Translation gives CSVGQAHEQYF.

J is TRBJ1-5 and V is TRBV6-1, with D perhaps matching TRBD1 (5 bases). The CDR3 runs 14 residues. The germline CDR1 and CDR2 sequences are MNHNS and SASEGT. V was trimmed by 5 bases and J by 6 bases, leaving 14 bases between them. The CDR3 DNA reads as TGTGCCAGCAGTAGGAACGGGGGAGGTCAGCCCCAGCATTTT. The encoded protein is CASSRNGGGQPQHF.

The chain links TRBV5-1 to TRBJ1-1; 7 bases agree with TRBD1. V lost 4 bases to trimming and J lost 4 bases; unmatched junction nucleotides: 16. Per the germline V gene, CDR1 is SGHRS and CDR2 is YFSETQ. There are 17 residues in the CDR3. Written as DNA, the CDR3 is TGCGCCAGCAGCCCCGCGGGAGGGCCCAGGGGGAGCACTGAAGCTTTCTTT. Protein sequence: CASSPAGGPRGSTEAFF.

V is TRBV4-1 and J is TRBJ2-7; 8 nucleotides agree with TRBD1. Germline CDR1 MGHRA, CDR2 YSYEKL. The CDR3 has 16 residues. V dropped 1 base and J dropped 5; count of bases not matched to a gene: 10. CDR3 in amino acids: CASSQVADRADHEQYF. CDR3 coding DNA: TGCGCCAGCAGCCAAGTGGCGGACAGGGCCGACCACGAGCAGTACTTC.

The chain combines TRBV5-1 with TRBJ2-1, with 11 bases aligning to TRBD2. This CDR3 has 14 amino acids. Germline values: CDR1 SGHRS, CDR2 YFSETQ. With V trimmed by 3 bases and J by 4 bases, 0 bases remained unmatched. CDR3: CASSSSGGYNEQFF. Written as DNA, the CDR3 is TGCGCCAGCAGCTCTAGCGGGGGGTACAATGAGCAGTTCTTC.

The V call is TRBV19, the J call TRBJ2-5; the D gene is possibly TRBD1 (5 bases). Germline V gene lookup returns CDR1 LNHDA and CDR2 SQIVND (reference sequence). V was cut by 7 bases and J by 5 bases, with 14 bases left in between. The CDR3 consists of 13 residues. Here the CDR3 reads CASTDVGVETQYF. The DNA for the CDR3 is TGTGCCAGTACTGATGTAGGGGTTGAGACCCAGTACTTC. Complete variable domain (other parts from reference TRBV19 and TRBJ2-5): DGGITQSPKYLFRKEGQNVTLSCEQNLNHDAMYWYRQDPGQGLRLIYYSQIVNDFQKGDIAEGYSVSREKKESFPLTVTSAQKNPTAFYLCASTDVGVETQYFGPGTRLLVL.

The chain joins TRBV5-1 to TRBJ2-5, with 8 bases that match TRBD2. Looked up from germline, CDR1 is SGHRS and CDR2 is YFSETQ. V dropped 2 bases and J dropped 1; count of bases not matched to a gene: 4. The CDR3 runs 15 residues. The CDR3 DNA follows: TGCGCCAGCAGCTTCGGGGGGGACCTCCAAGAGACCCAGTACTTC. Its translation is CASSFGGDLQETQYF.